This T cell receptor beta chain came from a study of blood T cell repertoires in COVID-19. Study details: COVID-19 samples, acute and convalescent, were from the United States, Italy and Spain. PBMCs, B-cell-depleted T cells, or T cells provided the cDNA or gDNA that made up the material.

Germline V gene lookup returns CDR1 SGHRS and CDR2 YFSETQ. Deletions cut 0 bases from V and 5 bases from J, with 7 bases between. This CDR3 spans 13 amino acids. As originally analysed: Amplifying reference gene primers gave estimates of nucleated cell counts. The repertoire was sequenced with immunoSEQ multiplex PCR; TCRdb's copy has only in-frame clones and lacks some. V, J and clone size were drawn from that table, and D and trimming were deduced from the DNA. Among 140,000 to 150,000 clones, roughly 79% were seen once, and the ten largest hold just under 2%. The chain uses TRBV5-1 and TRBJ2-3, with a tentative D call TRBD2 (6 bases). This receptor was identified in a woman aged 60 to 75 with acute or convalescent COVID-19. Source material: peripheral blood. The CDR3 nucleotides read TGCGCCAGCAGCTTGGGAGCGGGAGATACGCAGTATTTT. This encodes CASSLGAGDTQYF.